These T cell receptor beta chains were read from a single sample in a study of CD4 T cells in relation to SARS-CoV-2 and coronaviruses. TCRdb's table, derived via immunoSEQ multiplex PCR, lists solely in-frame clones and lacks some. In the table there are some 40,000 clones, about 80% of which are singletons. What these receptors recognize is not known. Sequencing was done on a sample of naive CD4+ T cells from PBMCs, cultured in vitro. The receptors were sampled from an adult with COVID-19. The CDR3 runs from the conserved cysteine through the conserved F or W. The D gene is left open where the match is weak. Clone size appears in some rows only: once, few, many, or a class for an expanded clone.

d_call	clone_size	v_call	j_call	cdr3_nt	cdr3_aa
TRBD2	once	TRBV11-2	TRBJ2-5	TGTGCCAGCAGCAAACTCAGACTAGCGGGAGAGACCCAGTACTTC	CASSKLRLAGETQYF
NA	NA	TRBV5-1	TRBJ2-6	TGCGCCAGCAGCTTCCGGGGGACTGGGGCCAACGTCCTGACTTTC	CASSFRGTGANVLTF
TRBD2	NA	TRBV4-2	TRBJ2-3	TGTGCCAGCAGCCAAGATCAGTTAGGCGGGAGGGGCACAGATACGCAGTATTTT	CASSQDQLGGRGTDTQYF
NA	NA	TRBV6-1	TRBJ1-1	TGTGCCAGCAGTAATACAGGGCTGGGGACTGAAGCTTTCTTT	CASSNTGLGTEAFF
NA	once	TRBV19	TRBJ1-2	TGTGCCAGTAGCTCCCCTGGACAGTCCTGGGACGATGGCTACACCTTC	CASSSPGQSWDDGYTF
NA	NA	TRBV10-2	TRBJ1-2	TGCGCCAGCAGTGAGTTAGGCCAGGGGCCACCCTATGGCTACACCTTC	CASSELGQGPPYGYTF
TRBD2	NA	TRBV5-4	TRBJ2-3	TGTGCCAGCAGCGACTGGACTAGCGGGCAGGTTGGGGCGCAGTATTTT	CASSDWTSGQVGAQYF
TRBD1	once	TRBV10-1	TRBJ2-7	TGCGCCAGCAGTCCCGGGACAGACGTCTACGAGCAGTACTTC	CASSPGTDVYEQYF
NA	NA	TRBV5-1	TRBJ2-4	TGCGCCAGCAGCTTGGCGGGGGAAGGAAACATTCAGTACTTC	CASSLAGEGNIQYF
NA	NA	TRBV5-6	TRBJ2-7	TGTGCCAGCACCCAAATCGCTCTCAGCGAGCAGTACTTC	CASTQIALSEQYF
NA	once	TRBV20-1	TRBJ2-1	TGCAGTGCTAGTGCGTGGAGCGAACCCTACAATGAGCAGTTCTTC	CSASAWSEPYNEQFF
TRBD2	NA	TRBV28	TRBJ2-3	TGTGCCAGCAGTTACCACGGCGGGACTAGCGGACTGGGGGCAGATACGCAGTATTTT	CASSYHGGTSGLGADTQYF
NA	NA	TRBV28	TRBJ2-2	TGTGCCAGCAGAGGGCAATCGAACACCGGGGAGCTGTTTTTT	CASRGQSNTGELFF
NA	NA	TRBV7-2	TRBJ2-7	TGTGCCAGCAGCCCGACAAAGGACTCCTACGAGCAGTACTTC	CASSPTKDSYEQYF
NA	NA	TRBV7-9	TRBJ1-1	TGTGCCAGCAGCTTAATTGTTACTGAAGCTTTCTTT	CASSLIVTEAFF
NA	NA	TRBV30	TRBJ2-2	TGTGCCTGGTCCCAGGACCTATTTTCGTCCGGGGAGCTGTTTTTT	CAWSQDLFSSGELFF
NA	NA	TRBV10-3	TRBJ1-2	TGTGCCATCAGTGAGTCTCCTAGTCTGGGTGGCTATGGCTACACCTTC	CAISESPSLGGYGYTF
NA	NA	TRBV2	TRBJ2-6	TGTGCCAGCAGTGTTACCGGATCTGGGGCCAACGTCCTGACTTTC	CASSVTGSGANVLTF
TRBD1	few	TRBV28	TRBJ2-2	TGTGCCAGCAGCGCGTTGGGACAGTACACCGGGGAGCTGTTTTTT	CASSALGQYTGELFF
TRBD2	few	TRBV5-4	TRBJ2-3	TGTGCCAGCAGCTCGGGGACTAGCGGAAACACAGATACGCAGTATTTT	CASSSGTSGNTDTQYF
NA	NA	TRBV6-5	TRBJ2-4	TGTGCCAGCCATGATGGGTTGGCCAAAAACATTCAGTACTTC	CASHDGLAKNIQYF
NA	NA	TRBV6-5	TRBJ2-3	TGTGCCAGCAGTCGTACCCCAGATACGCAGTATTTT	CASSRTPDTQYF
NA	NA	TRBV6-6	TRBJ2-4	TGTGCCAGCAGTTACAGGGTAGCGGCAGCCAAAAACATTCAGTACTTC	CASSYRVAAAKNIQYF
TRBD1	NA	TRBV24-1	TRBJ1-3	TGTGCCACCTTAGGACAGGCCCGGGAGGGAGGAAACACCATATATTTT	CATLGQAREGGNTIYF
NA	NA	TRBV4-2	TRBJ1-1	TGTGCCAGCAGCCAAGTTTGGGGGTTGGACACTGAAGCTTTCTTT	CASSQVWGLDTEAFF
TRBD2	NA	TRBV14	TRBJ2-3	TGTGCCAGCAGCCGCTCGGGAGGTTTGACAGATACGCAGTATTTT	CASSRSGGLTDTQYF
NA	NA	TRBV20-1	TRBJ1-6	TGCAGTGCTAGTCGTGGGGGCTATGGGGATTCACCCCTCCACTTT	CSASRGGYGDSPLHF
TRBD1	NA	TRBV5-1	TRBJ1-4	TGCGCCAGCAGCTTGGTCTCCGGGACAGAGAATGAAAAACTGTTTTTT	CASSLVSGTENEKLFF
NA	few	TRBV7-9	TRBJ2-7	TGTGCCAGCAGCGGGAGTAAGAACGAGCAGTACTTC	CASSGSKNEQYF
TRBD2	NA	TRBV25-1	TRBJ2-5	TGTGCCAGCAGTGACCGTAGAGGACTAGCGGGAGTCGGAGAGACCCAGTACTTC	CASSDRRGLAGVGETQYF
NA	once	TRBV19	TRBJ2-2	TGTGCCAGTATTTCGACAGGCGCCGGGGAGCTGTTTTTT	CASISTGAGELFF
TRBD2	NA	TRBV7-9	TRBJ2-5	TGTGCCAGCAGCTTCCGGGAGGGCCGATTTGGGTACAGAGAGACCCAGTACTTC	CASSFREGRFGYRETQYF
NA	once	TRBV24-1	TRBJ2-1	TGTGCCACCAGTGGGGGGGACGAGCAGTTCTTC	CATSGGDEQFF
TRBD1	NA	TRBV15	TRBJ2-7	TGTGCCACCAGCAGAGAACTAAATACAGGGGTTGGCGAGCAGTACTTC	CATSRELNTGVGEQYF
NA	NA	TRBV2	TRBJ2-3	TGTGCCAGCACCTCTTGGGGGGGCACTAGCACAGATACGCAGTATTTT	CASTSWGGTSTDTQYF
NA	NA	TRBV19	TRBJ1-6	TGTGCCAGTAGTACCGAGTCTACAGGGTTTAAGGATTCACCCCTCCACTTT	CASSTESTGFKDSPLHF
TRBD1	NA	TRBV4-3	TRBJ2-3	TGCGCCAGCAGCCCCCGGGACAGGGGGGATGTGGATACGCAGTATTTT	CASSPRDRGDVDTQYF
NA	NA	TRBV30	TRBJ2-1	TGTGCCTGGAAGGAGATTAGCCGGGGCAATGAGCAGTTCTTC	CAWKEISRGNEQFF
NA	NA	TRBV27	TRBJ2-3	TGTGCCAGCAGTACTCGGGGGGCTAGCACAGATACGCAGTATTTT	CASSTRGASTDTQYF
TRBD2	NA	TRBV5-1	TRBJ2-3	TGCGCCAGCAGCCGCCGACTAGCGGGCTACACAGATACGCAGTATTTT	CASSRRLAGYTDTQYF
TRBD2	NA	TRBV28	TRBJ2-7	TGTGCCAGCAGTTTAGGGACTAGCGGGAGAAGCGAGCAGTACTTC	CASSLGTSGRSEQYF
NA	NA	TRBV5-6	TRBJ2-4	TGTGCCAGCAGCCGCATGGCAGTTACGGGACCCAGTCAGTACTTC	CASSRMAVTGPSQYF
TRBD1	NA	TRBV5-4	TRBJ1-3	TGTGCCAGCAGCCGCTCGACAGGGCATTACTCTGGAAACACCATATATTTT	CASSRSTGHYSGNTIYF
TRBD2	NA	TRBV7-8	TRBJ2-3	TGTGCCAGCAGCTTAGGGACTAGCGGGAGATGGTTCACAGATACGCAGTATTTT	CASSLGTSGRWFTDTQYF
NA	NA	TRBV18	TRBJ2-3	TGTGCCAGCTCCCTTGAGGTGGGAATCACAGATACGCAGTATTTT	CASSLEVGITDTQYF
TRBD2	NA	TRBV13	TRBJ2-5	TGTGCCAGCAGCCCTAGACTAGCGTCAGAGACCCAGTACTTC	CASSPRLASETQYF
NA	NA	TRBV27	TRBJ2-7	TGTGCCAGCAGTTACGCCGGGACAAAATACGAGCAGTACTTC	CASSYAGTKYEQYF
NA	NA	TRBV2	TRBJ2-5	TGTGCCAGCAGTCCGACCCGAATTACGGAGACCCAGTACTTC	CASSPTRITETQYF
TRBD1	once	TRBV29-1	TRBJ2-7	TGCAGCGTTATGGGACAGACGAGCTCCTACGAGCAGTACTTC	CSVMGQTSSYEQYF
NA	NA	TRBV6-6	TRBJ2-7	TGTGCCAGCAGTCTTTCTCCCGGGAGCAGCTACGAGCAGTACTTC	CASSLSPGSSYEQYF
NA	NA	TRBV25-1	TRBJ2-3	TGTGCGTCCCAGAGCGCAGATACGCAGTATTTT	CASQSADTQYF
TRBD2	NA	TRBV11-2	TRBJ2-5	TGTGCCAGCAGCTTATTGGGACTAGCGGAAGAGACCCAGTACTTC	CASSLLGLAEETQYF
TRBD1	few	TRBV28	TRBJ2-2	TGTGCCAGCCTGTCGGGGGGACAGGGCGCCGGGGAGCTGTTTTTT	CASLSGGQGAGELFF
NA	once	TRBV7-2	TRBJ2-1	TGTGCCAGCAGCCAAAGGGCAGTACACAATGAGCAGTTCTTC	CASSQRAVHNEQFF
NA	NA	TRBV9	TRBJ1-2	TGTGCCAGCAGCAGACGGACAGCGCATAACTATGGCTACACCTTC	CASSRRTAHNYGYTF
NA	once	TRBV2	TRBJ2-7	TGTGCCAGCAGGGGGGGGCAGGGCAGCCACGAGCAGTACTTC	CASRGGQGSHEQYF
NA	NA	TRBV6-1	TRBJ1-6	TGTGCCAGCAGTGAAGGGTCCAGTCGTAATTCACCCCTCCACTTT	CASSEGSSRNSPLHF